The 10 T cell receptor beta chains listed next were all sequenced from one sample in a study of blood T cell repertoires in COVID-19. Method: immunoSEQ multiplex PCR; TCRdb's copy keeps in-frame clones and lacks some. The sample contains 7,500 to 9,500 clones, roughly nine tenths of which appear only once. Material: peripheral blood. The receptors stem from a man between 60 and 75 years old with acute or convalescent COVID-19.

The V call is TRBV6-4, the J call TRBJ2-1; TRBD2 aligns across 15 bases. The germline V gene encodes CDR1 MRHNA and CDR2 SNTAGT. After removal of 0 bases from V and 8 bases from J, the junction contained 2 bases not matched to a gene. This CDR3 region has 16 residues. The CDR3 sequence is CASSDSWTSGRDEQFF. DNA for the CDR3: TGTGCCAGCAGTGACTCTTGGACTAGCGGGAGGGATGAGCAGTTCTTC.

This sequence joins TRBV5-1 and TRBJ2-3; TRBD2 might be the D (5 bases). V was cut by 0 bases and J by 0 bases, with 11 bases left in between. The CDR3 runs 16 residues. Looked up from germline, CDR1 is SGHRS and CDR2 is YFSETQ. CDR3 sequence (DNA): TGCGCCAGCAGCTTGGGGGGAGTCGGTAGCACAGATACGCAGTATTTT. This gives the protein CASSLGGVGSTDTQYF.

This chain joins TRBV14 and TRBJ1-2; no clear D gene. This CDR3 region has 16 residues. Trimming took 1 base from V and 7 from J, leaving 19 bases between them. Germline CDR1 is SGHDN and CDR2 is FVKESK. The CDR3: CASSQVTADFISGYTF. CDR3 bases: TGTGCCAGCAGCCAAGTGACGGCGGACTTCATTAGTGGCTACACCTTC.

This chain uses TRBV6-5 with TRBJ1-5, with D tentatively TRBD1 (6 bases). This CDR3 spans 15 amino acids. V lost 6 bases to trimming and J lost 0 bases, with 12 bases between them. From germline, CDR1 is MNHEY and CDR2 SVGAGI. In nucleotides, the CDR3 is TGTGCCAGCAGGAGAGACAGGAATAGCAATCAGCCCCAGCATTTT. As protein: CASRRDRNSNQPQHF.

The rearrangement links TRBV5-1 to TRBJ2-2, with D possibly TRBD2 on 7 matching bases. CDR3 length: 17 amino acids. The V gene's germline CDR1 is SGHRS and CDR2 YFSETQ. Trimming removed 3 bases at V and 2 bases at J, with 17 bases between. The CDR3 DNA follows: TGCGCCAGCAGCTGGGGGGGCCCGCACTCTAACACCGGGGAGCTGTTTTTT. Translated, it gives CASSWGGPHSNTGELFF.

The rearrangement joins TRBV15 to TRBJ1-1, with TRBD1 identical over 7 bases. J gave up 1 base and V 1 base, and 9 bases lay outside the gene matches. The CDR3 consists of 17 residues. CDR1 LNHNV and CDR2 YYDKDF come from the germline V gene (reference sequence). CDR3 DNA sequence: TGTGCCACCAGCAGAGGGACAGGAGACCCTCGGAACACTGAAGCTTTCTTT. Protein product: CATSRGTGDPRNTEAFF.

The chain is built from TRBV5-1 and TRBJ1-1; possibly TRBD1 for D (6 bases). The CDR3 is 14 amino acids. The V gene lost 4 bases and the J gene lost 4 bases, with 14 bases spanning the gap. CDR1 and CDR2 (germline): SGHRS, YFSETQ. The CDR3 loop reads CASSPGQGVTEAFF. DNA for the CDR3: TGCGCCAGCAGCCCGGGACAAGGGGTCACTGAAGCTTTCTTT.

The CDR3 DNA reads TGTGCCAGCAGCCGAAAACTAGCGGGACCTGATACCGGGGAGCTGTTTTTT. Translated: CASSRKLAGPDTGELFF. The chain links TRBV9 to TRBJ2-2; 10 nucleotides agree with TRBD2. This CDR3 comprises 17 residues. The germline gives CDR1 SGDLS, CDR2 YYNGEE. With V trimmed by 4 bases and J by 5 bases, 11 bases remained unmatched.

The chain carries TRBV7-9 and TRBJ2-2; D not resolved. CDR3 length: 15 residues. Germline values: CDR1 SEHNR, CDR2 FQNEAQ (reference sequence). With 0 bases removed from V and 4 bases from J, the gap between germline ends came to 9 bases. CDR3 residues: CASSLARRGTGELFF. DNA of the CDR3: TGTGCCAGCAGCTTAGCGAGGAGAGGCACCGGGGAGCTGTTTTTT. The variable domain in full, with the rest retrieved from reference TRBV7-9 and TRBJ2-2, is DTGVSQNPRHKITKRGQNVTFRCDPISEHNRLYWYRQTLGQGPEFLTYFQNEAQLEKSRLLSDRFSAERPKGSFSTLEIQRTEQGDSAMYLCASSLARRGTGELFFGEGSRLTVL.

The CDR3 spells CATREVAKNIQYF. The CDR3 DNA follows: TGTGCCACCAGAGAGGTCGCCAAAAACATTCAGTACTTC. V is TRBV15 and J is TRBJ2-4; no firm D call. The CDR3 consists of 13 residues. V was cut by 6 bases and J by 1 base, with 7 bases left in between. The germline V gene encodes CDR1 LNHNV and CDR2 YYDKDF (reference sequence).